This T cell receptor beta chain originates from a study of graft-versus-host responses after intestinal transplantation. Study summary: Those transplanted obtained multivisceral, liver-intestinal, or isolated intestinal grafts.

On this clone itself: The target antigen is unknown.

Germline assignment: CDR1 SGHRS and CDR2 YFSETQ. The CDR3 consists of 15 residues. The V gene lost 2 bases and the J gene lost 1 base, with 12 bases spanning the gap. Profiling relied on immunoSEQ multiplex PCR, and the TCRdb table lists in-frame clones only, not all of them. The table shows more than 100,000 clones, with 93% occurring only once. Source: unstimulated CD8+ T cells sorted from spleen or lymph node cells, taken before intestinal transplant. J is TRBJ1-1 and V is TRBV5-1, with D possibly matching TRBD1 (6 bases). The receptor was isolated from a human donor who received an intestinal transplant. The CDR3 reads CASSFDEGGNTEAFF. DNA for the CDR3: TGCGCCAGCAGCTTTGACGAGGGGGGGAACACTGAAGCTTTCTTT.